The clone carrying this TCR beta chain was recorded at least ten times. Antigen specificity is unknown. RNA transcripts served as the template for amplifying TCR beta CDR3 regions. Researchers ran a first-round RT-PCR on the TCR CDR3 using the HTBI primer set. From the multiplex PCR reads, TCRdb called clonotypes with MiXCR, one entry per CDR3 protein. There are approximately 300,000 distinct CDR3 sequences in the sample; about 18% occur only once, and approximately 60% lies in the top ten. Each person with ophthalmopathy scored at least 3 on the Clinical Activity Score, reached NOSPECS grade 4 or higher, and had been ill under 3 months. Uncontrolled infection, other autoimmune disease, pregnancy and lactation each barred patients from inclusion. These data belong to a study of T cells in Graves' hyperthyroidism and ophthalmopathy. Study at large: Pretreatment peripheral blood was obtained at initial diagnosis.

Study-level findings and limits: Using 13 V-J features, a model discriminated ophthalmopathy from stable hyperthyroidism.

Trimming took off 3 bases at V and 8 bases at J, with 14 bases between the two ends. Germline V lookup: CDR1 SGDLS, CDR2 YYNGEE. The length of the CDR3 is 13 residues. This receptor was identified in a woman aged 55-69 years with Graves' ophthalmopathy. Sequenced material: blood. The rearrangement uses TRBV9 and TRBJ1-1, with TRBD1 as a possible D gene (6 bases). The CDR3 spells CASSDQPTGEAFF. CDR3 nucleotides: TGTGCCAGCAGCGACCAACCCACAGGGGAAGCTTTCTTT.